Presented here are 8 T cell receptor beta chains from one specimen sequenced in a study of identical twins. TCRdb reprocessed the 5' RACE reads via MiXCR and lists one record per CDR3 protein. The sample records roughly 1.6 million distinct CDR3 sequences, around 29% being singletons. The sequencing sample was made of cord blood. The receptors come from a newborn girl in good health.

In its sample, this clonotype was seen a few times. This chain connects TRBV5-1 to TRBJ1-2; D might be TRBD1 (5 bases). CDR1 and CDR2 from the germline V gene are SGHRS and YFSETQ. With 0 bases removed from V and 3 bases from J, the gap between germline ends came to 12 bases. The CDR3 extends over 15 amino acids. The CDR3 is CASSLAPGPDYGYTF. Written as DNA, the CDR3 is TGCGCCAGCAGCTTGGCCCCGGGGCCGGACTATGGCTACACCTTC.

Details on this clonotype: One end of the junction fails to match germline, which may point to a read error. The gene calls are TRBV7-7 and TRBJ2-5; 10 bases are a match to TRBD2. The CDR3 extends over 15 amino acids. CDR1 SSHAT and CDR2 FNYEAQ come from the germline V gene (reference sequence). CDR3 residues: CASSLNLAGVKTQYF. The CDR3, as DNA: TGTGCTAGCAGCTTAAACCTAGCGGGGGTGAAGACCCAGTACTTC.

This clonotype occurred a few times. The V and J genes are TRBV25-1 and TRBJ1-4; 7 bases line up with TRBD1. CDR1 is MGHDK, CDR2 SYGVNS, per germline. The CDR3 is 16 amino acids. Germline trimming cut 1 base from V and 7 bases from J; bases unmatched to any gene: 9. The CDR3 bases are TGTGCCAGCAGTGAATCGCGACAGGGAAGGAGTGAAAAACTGTTTTTT. Its protein is CASSESRQGRSEKLFF.

The genes are TRBV20-1 and TRBJ2-7, with 9 bases matching TRBD2. The CDR3 extends over 16 amino acids. Trimming removed 0 bases from V and 0 bases from J; junction bases left unmatched: 6. Germline CDR1 reads DFQATT; CDR2 reads SNEGSKA (reference sequence). The CDR3 nucleotides read TGCAGTGCTAGAGATCTCGCACTAGCGGGCTCCTACGAGCAGTACTTC. This sequence encodes CSARDLALAGSYEQYF.

Only a few counts were recorded for this clonotype. V is TRBV7-2 and J is TRBJ2-7; D unresolved. Trimming removed 2 bases at V and 0 bases at J, with 11 bases between. The CDR3 extends over 15 amino acids. Germline V CDR1 and CDR2: SGHTA, FQGNSA. CDR3 region: CASSLSVDPSYEQYF. CDR3 DNA: TGTGCCAGCAGCTTATCCGTTGACCCCTCCTACGAGCAGTACTTC.

The chain joins TRBV6-5 to TRBJ2-1, with D perhaps given as TRBD1 or TRBD2 (5 bases each). There are 11 residues in the CDR3. V was trimmed by 6 bases and J by 14 bases, leaving 14 bases between them. The V gene's germline CDR1 is MNHEY and CDR2 SVGAGI. CDR3 DNA sequence: TGTGCCAGCAGGTGGGGACCGTCAGAGTTCTTC. Translating gives CASRWGPSEFF.

The chain is built from TRBV12-3 or TRBV12-4 and TRBJ2-5; D is undetermined. The V end lost 5 bases, the J end lost 2 bases, and 15 bases lay between the germline ends. The CDR3 consists of 15 residues. For the CDR3, the DNA is TGTGCCAGCAGTCCCAGCCGACACGATCAAGAGACCCAGTACTTC. The encoded protein is CASSPSRHDQETQYF.

The chain carries TRBV25-1 and TRBJ2-1; 13 positions agree with TRBD2. CDR1 is MGHDK, CDR2 SYGVNS, per germline. The CDR3 is 20 amino acids. Trimming took 3 bases from V and 2 from J; bases not matched to a gene: 13. The CDR3 loop is CASSDRPRRGLAGTYNEQFF. As DNA, the CDR3 is TGTGCCAGCAGTGATAGGCCCCGCAGGGGACTAGCGGGAACCTACAATGAGCAGTTCTTC.